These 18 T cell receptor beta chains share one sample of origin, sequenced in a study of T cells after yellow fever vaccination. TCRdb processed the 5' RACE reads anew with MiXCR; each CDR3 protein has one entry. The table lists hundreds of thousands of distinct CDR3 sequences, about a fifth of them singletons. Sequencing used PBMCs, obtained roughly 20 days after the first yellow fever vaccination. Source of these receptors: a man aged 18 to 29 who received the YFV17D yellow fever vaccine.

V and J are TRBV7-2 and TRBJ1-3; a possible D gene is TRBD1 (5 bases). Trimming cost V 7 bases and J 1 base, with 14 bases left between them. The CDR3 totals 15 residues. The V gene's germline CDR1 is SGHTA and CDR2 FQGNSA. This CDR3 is CASTTSGGSGNTIYF. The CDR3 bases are TGTGCCAGCACCACCAGTGGGGGGTCTGGAAACACCATATATTTT.

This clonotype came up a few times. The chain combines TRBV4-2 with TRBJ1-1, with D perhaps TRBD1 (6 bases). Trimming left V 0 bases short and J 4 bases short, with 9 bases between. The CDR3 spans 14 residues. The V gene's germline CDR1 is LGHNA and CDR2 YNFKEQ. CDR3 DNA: TGTGCCAGCAGCCAAGATGGGGGGCGCACTGAAGCTTTCTTT. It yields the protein CASSQDGGRTEAFF.

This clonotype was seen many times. The CDR3 nucleotides are TGTGCCAGCAGCTTAGACCCCCCGGGGGGGATGAACACCGGGGAGCTGTTTTTT. Translating gives CASSLDPPGGMNTGELFF. This rearrangement joins TRBV11-2 to TRBJ2-2, with TRBD2 identical over 8 bases. Germline-derived CDR1 and CDR2 are SGHAT and FQNNGV. The CDR3 has 18 residues. Unmatched junction bases numbered 7, after V lost 0 bases and J lost 1 base.

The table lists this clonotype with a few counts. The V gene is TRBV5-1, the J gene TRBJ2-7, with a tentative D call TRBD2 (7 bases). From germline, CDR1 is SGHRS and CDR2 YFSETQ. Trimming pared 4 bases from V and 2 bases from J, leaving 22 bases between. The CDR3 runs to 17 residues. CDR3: CASSPLGPSGDTYEQYF. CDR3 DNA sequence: TGCGCCAGCAGCCCCCTCGGCCCGAGCGGGGACACCTACGAGCAGTACTTC.

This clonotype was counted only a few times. The CDR3 spells CSASRGGYTGELFF. CDR3 DNA: TGCAGTGCTAGCCGGGGGGGATACACCGGGGAGCTGTTTTTT. The chain recombines TRBV20-1 with TRBJ2-2; 8 bases agree with TRBD2. Unmatched junction bases numbered 3, after V lost 3 bases and J lost 3 bases. This CDR3 is 14 amino acids long. The germline V gene encodes CDR1 DFQATT and CDR2 SNEGSKA (reference sequence).

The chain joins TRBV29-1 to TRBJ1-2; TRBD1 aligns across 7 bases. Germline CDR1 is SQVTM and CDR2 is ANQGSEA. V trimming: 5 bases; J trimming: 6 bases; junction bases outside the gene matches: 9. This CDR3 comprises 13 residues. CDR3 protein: CSVRLDRVDGYTF. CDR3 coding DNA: TGCAGCGTTCGGTTAGACAGGGTCGATGGCTACACCTTC.

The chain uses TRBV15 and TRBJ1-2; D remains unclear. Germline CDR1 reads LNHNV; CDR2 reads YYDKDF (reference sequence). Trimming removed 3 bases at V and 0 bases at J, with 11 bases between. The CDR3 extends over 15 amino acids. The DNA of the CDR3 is TGTGCCACCAGCAGGGTTCTTTCTGCTAACTATGGCTACACCTTC. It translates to CATSRVLSANYGYTF.

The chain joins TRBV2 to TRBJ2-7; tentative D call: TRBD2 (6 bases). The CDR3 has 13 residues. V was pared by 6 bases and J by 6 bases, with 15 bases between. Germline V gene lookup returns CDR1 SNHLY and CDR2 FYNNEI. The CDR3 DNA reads TGTGCCAGCAGATTAAGCGGGTCTGCCGAGCAGTACTTC. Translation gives CASRLSGSAEQYF.

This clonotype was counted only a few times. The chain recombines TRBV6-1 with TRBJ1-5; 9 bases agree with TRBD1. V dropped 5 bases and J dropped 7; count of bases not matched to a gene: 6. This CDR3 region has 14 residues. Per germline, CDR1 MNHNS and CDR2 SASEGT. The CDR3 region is CASSRTGVGQPQHF. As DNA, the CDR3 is TGTGCCAGCAGTAGGACAGGGGTCGGGCAGCCCCAGCATTTT.

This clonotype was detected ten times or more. Here the CDR3 reads CASSQDSGLTMGWATEAFF. The CDR3 DNA reads as TGTGCCAGCAGCCAAGATTCGGGGTTGACAATGGGATGGGCCACTGAAGCTTTCTTT. This chain uses TRBV14 with TRBJ1-1; no clear D. Germline V lookup: CDR1 SGHDN, CDR2 FVKESK. The CDR3 is 19 amino acids. Trimming stripped 0 bases from V and 4 bases from J, with 24 bases between. Using reference TRBV14 and TRBJ1-1 for the parts outside the CDR3, the full variable domain is EAGVTQFPSHSVIEKGQTVTLRCDPISGHDNLYWYRRVMGKEIKFLLHFVKESKQDESGMPNNRFLAERTGGTYSTLKVQPAELEDSGVYFCASSQDSGLTMGWATEAFFGQGTRLTVV.

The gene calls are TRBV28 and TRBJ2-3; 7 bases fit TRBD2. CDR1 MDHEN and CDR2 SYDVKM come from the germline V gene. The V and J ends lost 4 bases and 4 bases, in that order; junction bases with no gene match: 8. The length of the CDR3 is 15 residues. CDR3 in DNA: TGTGCCAGCAGTTGGGGGGGGGGGTACTCAGATACGCAGTATTTT. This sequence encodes CASSWGGGYSDTQYF.

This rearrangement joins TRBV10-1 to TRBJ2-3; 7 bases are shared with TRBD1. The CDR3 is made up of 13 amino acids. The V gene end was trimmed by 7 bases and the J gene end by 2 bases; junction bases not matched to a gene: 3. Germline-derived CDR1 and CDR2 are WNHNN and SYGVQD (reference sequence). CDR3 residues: CASTGQHTDTQYF. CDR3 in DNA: TGCGCCAGCACGGGACAGCACACAGATACGCAGTATTTT.

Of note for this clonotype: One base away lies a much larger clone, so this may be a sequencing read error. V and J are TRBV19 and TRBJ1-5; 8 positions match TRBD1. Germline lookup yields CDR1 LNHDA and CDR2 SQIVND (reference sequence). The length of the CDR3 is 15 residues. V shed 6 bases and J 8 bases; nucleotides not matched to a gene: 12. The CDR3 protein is CASRPGTGVPEPQHF. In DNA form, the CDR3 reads TGTGCCAGTAGACCCGGGACAGGCGTTCCAGAGCCCCAGCATTTT.

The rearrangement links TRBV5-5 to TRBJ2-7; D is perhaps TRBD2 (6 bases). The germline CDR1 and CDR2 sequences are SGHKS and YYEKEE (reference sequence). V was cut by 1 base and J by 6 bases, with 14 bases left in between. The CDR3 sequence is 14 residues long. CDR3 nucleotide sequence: TGTGCCAGCAGCTTGAGGCGGGGTGGGTCCGAGCAGTACGTC. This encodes CASSLRRGGSEQYV.

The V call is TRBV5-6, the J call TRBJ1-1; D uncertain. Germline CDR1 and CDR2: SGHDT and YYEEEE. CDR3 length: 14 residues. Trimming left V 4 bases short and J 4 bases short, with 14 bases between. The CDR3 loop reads CASSLDRLSTEAFF. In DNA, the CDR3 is TGTGCCAGCAGCCTGGACCGCCTTAGCACTGAAGCTTTCTTT.

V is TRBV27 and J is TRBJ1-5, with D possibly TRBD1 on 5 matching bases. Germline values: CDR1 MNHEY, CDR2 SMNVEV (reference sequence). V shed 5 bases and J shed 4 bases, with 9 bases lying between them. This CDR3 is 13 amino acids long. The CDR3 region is CASSPSGNQPQHF. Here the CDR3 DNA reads TGTGCCAGCAGTCCTTCAGGGAATCAGCCCCAGCATTTT.

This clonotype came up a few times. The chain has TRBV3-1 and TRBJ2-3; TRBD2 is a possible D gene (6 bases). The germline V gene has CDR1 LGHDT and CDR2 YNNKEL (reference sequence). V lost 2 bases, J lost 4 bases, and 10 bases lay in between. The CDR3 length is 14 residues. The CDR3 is CASSQRDFSDTQYF. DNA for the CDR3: TGTGCCAGCAGCCAACGGGACTTCTCAGATACGCAGTATTTT.

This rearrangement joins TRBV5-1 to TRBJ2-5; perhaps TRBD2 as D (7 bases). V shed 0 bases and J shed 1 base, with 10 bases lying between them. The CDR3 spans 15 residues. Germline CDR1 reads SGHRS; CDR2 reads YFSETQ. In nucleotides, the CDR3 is TGCGCCAGCAGCTTGGCCGGGGGGCCCCAAGAGACCCAGTACTTC. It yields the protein CASSLAGGPQETQYF.